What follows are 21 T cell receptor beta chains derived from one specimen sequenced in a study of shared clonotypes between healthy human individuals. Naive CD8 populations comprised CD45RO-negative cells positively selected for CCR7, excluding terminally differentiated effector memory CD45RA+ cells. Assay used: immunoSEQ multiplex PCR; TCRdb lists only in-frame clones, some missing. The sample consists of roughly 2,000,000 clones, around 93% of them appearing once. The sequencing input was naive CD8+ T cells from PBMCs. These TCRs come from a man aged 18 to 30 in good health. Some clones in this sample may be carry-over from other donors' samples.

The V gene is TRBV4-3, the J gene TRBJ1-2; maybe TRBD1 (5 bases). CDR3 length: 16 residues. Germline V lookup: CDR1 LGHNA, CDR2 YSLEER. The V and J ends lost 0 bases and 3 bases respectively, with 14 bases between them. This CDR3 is CASSQDWRGADYGYTF. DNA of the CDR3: TGCGCCAGCAGCCAAGACTGGCGGGGCGCAGACTATGGCTACACCTTC.

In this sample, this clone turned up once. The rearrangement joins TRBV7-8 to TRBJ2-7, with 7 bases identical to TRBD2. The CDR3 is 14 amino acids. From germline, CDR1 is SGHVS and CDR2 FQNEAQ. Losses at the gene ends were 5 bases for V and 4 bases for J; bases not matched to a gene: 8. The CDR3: CASSGGLNGYEQYF. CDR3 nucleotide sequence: TGTGCCAGCAGCGGGGGACTAAATGGGTACGAGCAGTACTTC.

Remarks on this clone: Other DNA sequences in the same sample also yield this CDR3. The CDR3 DNA reads as TGTGCCAGCAGCCCTGGAGGGTCCACAGATACGCAGTATTTT. It is translated as CASSPGGSTDTQYF. The genes are TRBV7-6 and TRBJ2-3; TRBD2 is a possible D gene (6 bases). From germline, CDR1 is SGHVS and CDR2 FNYEAQ. The CDR3 runs to 14 residues. V was clipped by 5 bases and J by 2 bases, with 11 bases between them.

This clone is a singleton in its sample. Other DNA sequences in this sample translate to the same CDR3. Here the CDR3 DNA reads TGTGCCAGCAGCCCTGGGGGGTACGAGCAGTACTTC. It codes for CASSPGGYEQYF. The genes are TRBV5-6 and TRBJ2-7; D is possibly TRBD2 (6 bases). CDR3 length equals 12 residues. Germline V gene lookup returns CDR1 SGHDT and CDR2 YYEEEE. Deletions cut 4 bases from V and 4 bases from J, with 9 bases between.

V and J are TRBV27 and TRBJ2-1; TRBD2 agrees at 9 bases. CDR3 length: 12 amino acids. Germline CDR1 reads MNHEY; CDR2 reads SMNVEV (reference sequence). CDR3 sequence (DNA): TGTGTCAAGGGGACTAGCAGGGGTGAGCAGTTCTTC. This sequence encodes CVKGTSRGEQFF.

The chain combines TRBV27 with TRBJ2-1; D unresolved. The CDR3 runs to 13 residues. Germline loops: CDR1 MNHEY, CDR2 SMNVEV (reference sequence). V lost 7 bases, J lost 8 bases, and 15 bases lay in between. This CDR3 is CASTALSEHEQFF. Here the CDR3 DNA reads TGTGCCAGCACAGCGCTCAGTGAACATGAGCAGTTCTTC.

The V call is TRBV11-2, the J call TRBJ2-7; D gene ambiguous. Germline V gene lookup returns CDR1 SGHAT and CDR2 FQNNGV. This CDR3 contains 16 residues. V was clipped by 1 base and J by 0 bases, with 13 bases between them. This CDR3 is CASSLAGSEGSYEQYF. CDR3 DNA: TGTGCCAGCAGCTTAGCCGGGTCAGAAGGCTCCTACGAGCAGTACTTC.

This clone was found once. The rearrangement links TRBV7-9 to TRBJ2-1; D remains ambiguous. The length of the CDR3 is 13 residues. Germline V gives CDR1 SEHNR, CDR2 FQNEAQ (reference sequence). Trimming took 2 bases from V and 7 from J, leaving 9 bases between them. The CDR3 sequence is CASSLMLGNEQFF. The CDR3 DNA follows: TGTGCCAGCAGCTTAATGTTAGGTAATGAGCAGTTCTTC.

CDR3 in DNA: TGTGCCAGCAGCTTGACAGGGGCCATGTATGGCTACACCTTC. It codes for CASSLTGAMYGYTF. The J gene is TRBJ1-2, the V gene TRBV5-6; 7 positions agree with TRBD1. The J segment lost 5 bases and the V segment lost 1 base, leaving 5 bases of the junction unmatched. CDR1 and CDR2 from the germline V gene are SGHDT and YYEEEE. This CDR3 region has 14 residues.

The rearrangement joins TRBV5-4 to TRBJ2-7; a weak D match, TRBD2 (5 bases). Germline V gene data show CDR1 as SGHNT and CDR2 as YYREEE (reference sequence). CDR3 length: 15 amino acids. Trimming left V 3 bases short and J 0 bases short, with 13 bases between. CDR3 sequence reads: CASSSRTGNSYEQYF. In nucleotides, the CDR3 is TGTGCCAGCAGCTCTAGGACGGGAAACTCCTACGAGCAGTACTTC.

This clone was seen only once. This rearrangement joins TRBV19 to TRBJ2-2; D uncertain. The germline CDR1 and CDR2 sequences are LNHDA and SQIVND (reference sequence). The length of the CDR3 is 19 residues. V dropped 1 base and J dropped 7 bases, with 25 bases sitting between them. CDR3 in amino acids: CASSIVPDHTKPKNGELFF. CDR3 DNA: TGTGCCAGTAGTATAGTTCCGGACCACACGAAACCCAAAAACGGGGAGCTGTTTTTT.

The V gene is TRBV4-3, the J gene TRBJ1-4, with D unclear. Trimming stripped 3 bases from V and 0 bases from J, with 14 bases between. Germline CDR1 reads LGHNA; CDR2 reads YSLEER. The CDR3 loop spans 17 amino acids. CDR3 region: CASSQDVPAATNEKLFF. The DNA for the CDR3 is TGCGCCAGCAGCCAGGACGTACCCGCCGCAACTAATGAAAAACTGTTTTTT.

The CDR3 nucleotides read TGTGCCACCAGACGGACAGGGGCCCAAGAGACCCAGTACTTC. Translated, it gives CATRRTGAQETQYF. The V call is TRBV15, the J call TRBJ2-5; TRBD1 aligns across 9 bases. Unmatched junction bases numbered 3, after V lost 6 bases and J lost 1 base. Germline V gene lookup returns CDR1 LNHNV and CDR2 YYDKDF (reference sequence). The CDR3 is 14 amino acids.

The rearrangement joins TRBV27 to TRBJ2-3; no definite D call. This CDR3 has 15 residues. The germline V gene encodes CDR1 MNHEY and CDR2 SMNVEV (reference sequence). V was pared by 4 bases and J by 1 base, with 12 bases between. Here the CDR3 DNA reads TGTGCCAGCAGTTCCATCCCCGCGGGCACAGATACGCAGTATTTT. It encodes CASSSIPAGTDTQYF.

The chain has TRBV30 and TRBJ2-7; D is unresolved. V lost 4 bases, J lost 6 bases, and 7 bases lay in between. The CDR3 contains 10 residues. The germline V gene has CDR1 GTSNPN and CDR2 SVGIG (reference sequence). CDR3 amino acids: CAWTGTEQYF. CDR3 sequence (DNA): TGTGCCTGGACTGGCACCGAGCAGTACTTC.

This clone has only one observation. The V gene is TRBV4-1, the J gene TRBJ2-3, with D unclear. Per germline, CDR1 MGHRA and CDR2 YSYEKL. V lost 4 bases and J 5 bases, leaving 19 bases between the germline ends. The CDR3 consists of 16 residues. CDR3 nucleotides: TGCGCCAGCAGCCGAGGACGGACCCTATCTGGAGATACGCAGTATTTT. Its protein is CASSRGRTLSGDTQYF.

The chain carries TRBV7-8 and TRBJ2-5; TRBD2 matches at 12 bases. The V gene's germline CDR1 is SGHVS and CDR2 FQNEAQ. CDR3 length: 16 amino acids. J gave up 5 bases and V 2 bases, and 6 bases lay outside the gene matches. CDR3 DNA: TGTGCCAGCAGCTTACCTAGCGGGAGGGCCGCGGAGACCCAGTACTTC. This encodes CASSLPSGRAAETQYF.

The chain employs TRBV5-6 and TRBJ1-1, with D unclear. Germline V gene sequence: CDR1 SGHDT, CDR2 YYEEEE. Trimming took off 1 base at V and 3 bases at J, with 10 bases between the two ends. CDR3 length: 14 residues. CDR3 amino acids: CASSLITADTEAFF. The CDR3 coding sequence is TGTGCCAGCAGCTTGATTACGGCGGACACTGAAGCTTTCTTT.

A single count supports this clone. This CDR3 reads CASSVGVSPTEQYF. CDR3 DNA: TGTGCCAGCAGCGTAGGGGTTAGCCCTACCGAGCAGTACTTC. The chain carries TRBV9 and TRBJ2-7; D not resolved. The CDR3 length is 14 residues. Trimming shortened V by 0 bases and J by 6 bases, and 13 bases separated the two germline ends. Germline CDR1 and CDR2: SGDLS and YYNGEE.

CDR3 nucleotide sequence: TGCGCCAGCAGTTTCGGGGACTCCGGTGGCTACACCTTC. This translates into CASSFGDSGGYTF. V is TRBV5-1 and J is TRBJ1-2; D is possibly TRBD1 (5 bases). CDR1 SGHRS and CDR2 YFSETQ come from the germline V gene. The germline V and J ends were trimmed by 5 bases and 7 bases, with 15 bases remaining between them. The CDR3 extends over 13 amino acids.

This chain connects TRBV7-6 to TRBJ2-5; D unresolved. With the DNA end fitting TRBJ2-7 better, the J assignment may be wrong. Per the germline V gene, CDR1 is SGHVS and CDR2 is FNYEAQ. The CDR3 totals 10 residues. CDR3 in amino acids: CDRRKHEQYF. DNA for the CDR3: TGTGACCGGAGAAAGCACGAGCAGTACTTC.